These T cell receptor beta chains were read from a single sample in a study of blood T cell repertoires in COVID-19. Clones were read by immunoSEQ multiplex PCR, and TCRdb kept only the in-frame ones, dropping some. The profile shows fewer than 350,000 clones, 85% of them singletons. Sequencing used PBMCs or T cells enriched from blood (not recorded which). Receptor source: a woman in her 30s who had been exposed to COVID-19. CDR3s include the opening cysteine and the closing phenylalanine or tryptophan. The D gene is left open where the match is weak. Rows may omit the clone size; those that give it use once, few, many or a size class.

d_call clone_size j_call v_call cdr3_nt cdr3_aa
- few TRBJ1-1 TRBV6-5 TGTGCCAGCAGTTACTCGATCGGGGGTAAAGCTTTCTTT CASSYSIGGKAFF
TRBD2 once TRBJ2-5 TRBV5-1 TGCGCCAGCAGCTTAGGGAGCGGGGACGGCGTGAGAGAGACCCAGTACTTC CASSLGSGDGVRETQYF
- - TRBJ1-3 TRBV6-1 TGTGCCAGCAGTGAAGAGCGGAGGAACTCTGGAAACACCATATATTTT CASSEERRNSGNTIYF
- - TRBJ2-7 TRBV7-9 TGTGCCAGCAGCCTATCCGGAGACAGCACCTACGAGCAGTACTTC CASSLSGDSTYEQYF
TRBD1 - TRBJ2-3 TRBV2 TGTGCCAGCAGCCGACAGGGTCAGGGCACAGATACGCAGTATTTT CASSRQGQGTDTQYF
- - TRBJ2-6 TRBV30 TGTGCCTGGAGTGTAGCCGGGGCCAACGTCCTGACTTTC CAWSVAGANVLTF
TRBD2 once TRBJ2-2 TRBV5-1 TGCGCCAGCAGCTTGGAACTAGCGGGGATCACCGGGGAGCTGTTTTTT CASSLELAGITGELFF
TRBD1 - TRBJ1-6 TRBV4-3 TGCGCCAGCAGCCAAGGGACAGGGCTTAATTCACCCCTCCACTTT CASSQGTGLNSPLHF
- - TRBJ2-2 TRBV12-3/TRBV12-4 TGTGCCAGCAGTTTAGGCGGGACCCGTTGGTCCTTTTTT CASSLGGTRWSFF
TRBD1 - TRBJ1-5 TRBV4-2 TGTGCCAGCAGCCATTTCGGGACAGGCGGCAATCAGCCCCAGCATTTT CASSHFGTGGNQPQHF
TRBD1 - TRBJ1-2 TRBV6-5 TGTGCCAGCATTAAAGGACAGGGGGCTGAGGGCTACATCTTC CASIKGQGAEGYIF
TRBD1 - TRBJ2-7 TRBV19 TGTGCCAGTAGTATTGCCGGCAGGACAGGGGTATACGAGCAGTACTTC CASSIAGRTGVYEQYF
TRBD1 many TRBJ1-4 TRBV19 TGTGCCAGTAGTATGATAACAGGGGATTTCGAAAAACTGTTTTTT CASSMITGDFEKLFF
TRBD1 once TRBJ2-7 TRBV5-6 TGTGCCAGCAGCTTTGGAGCCGGACAGGTCGCCTACGAGCAGTACTTC CASSFGAGQVAYEQYF
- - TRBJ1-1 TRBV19 TGTGCCAGTAGTCAACAGGGCCGGACTGAAGCTTTCTTT CASSQQGRTEAFF
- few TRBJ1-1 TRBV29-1 TGCAGCGTTGAAAGGGGGTCCACTGAAGCTTTCTTT CSVERGSTEAFF
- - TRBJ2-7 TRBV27 TGTGCCAGCAGTCAGGGAAAACAGGGATTGAGCTCCTACGAGCAGTACTTC CASSQGKQGLSSYEQYF
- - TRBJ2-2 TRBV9 TGTGCCAGCAGCGTAGGCGGGGCCGGGGAGCTGTTTTTT CASSVGGAGELFF
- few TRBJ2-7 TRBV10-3 TGTGCCATCAGTGAGTCTGGACAGACGCAGTACTTC CAISESGQTQYF
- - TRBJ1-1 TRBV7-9 TGTGCCAGCAGCGCCATCCTAGACACTGAAGCTTTCTTT CASSAILDTEAFF
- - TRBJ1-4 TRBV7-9 TGTGCCAGCAGCTCGGGACAAAGAGGGGAAAAACTGTTTTTT CASSSGQRGEKLFF
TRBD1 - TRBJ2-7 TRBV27 TGTGCCAGCAGCTGGGGGACAGACGAGCAGTACTTC CASSWGTDEQYF
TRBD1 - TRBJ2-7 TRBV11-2 TGTGCCAGCAGCTCCGACAGGGGTGAGTCCTACGAGCAGTACTTC CASSSDRGESYEQYF
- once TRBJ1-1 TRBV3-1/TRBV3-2 TGTGCCAGCAGCCACAGGGGCGCGGATGAAGCTTTCTTT CASSHRGADEAFF
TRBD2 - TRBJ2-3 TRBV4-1 TGCGCCAGCAGCCAAGCGGGACTAAGCACAGATACGCAGTATTTT CASSQAGLSTDTQYF
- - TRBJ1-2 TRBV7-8 TGTGCCAGCAGCCCCCAGGGGTTGGGCTACACCTTC CASSPQGLGYTF
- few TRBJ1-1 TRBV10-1 TGCGCCAGCAGTTTTCCTCACAGGGCGAACACTGAAGCTTTCTTT CASSFPHRANTEAFF
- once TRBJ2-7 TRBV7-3 TGTGCCAGCAGCTTAAACTTTGGGAGCGAGCAGTACTTC CASSLNFGSEQYF
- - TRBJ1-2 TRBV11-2 TGTGCCAGCAGCTTAGATCGCCTGGAGGGCTGGGACTATGGCTACACCTTC CASSLDRLEGWDYGYTF
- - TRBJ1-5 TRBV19 TGTGCCAGTAGTGGGCAGGTCAATCAGCCCCAGCATTTT CASSGQVNQPQHF
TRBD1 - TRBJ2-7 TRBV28 TGTGCCAGCAGTCTCCCCACGACAGGGTTCTGGGAGCAGTACTTC CASSLPTTGFWEQYF
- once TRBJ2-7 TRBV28 TGTGCCAGCAGAGGCTCTACGACAACCTACGAGCAGTACTTC CASRGSTTTYEQYF
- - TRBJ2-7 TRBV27 TGTGCCAGCAGTTTAGGCACAGGAAGGGCTACCGAGCAGTACTTC CASSLGTGRATEQYF
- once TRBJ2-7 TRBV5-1 TGCGCCAGCAGCTTGGAGACTCTCAGCTCCTACGAGCAGTACTTC CASSLETLSSYEQYF
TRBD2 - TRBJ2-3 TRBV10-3 TGTGCCATCAGTGCAACTTCCCAGCGGGGGAGGGGAGATACGCAGTATTTT CAISATSQRGRGDTQYF
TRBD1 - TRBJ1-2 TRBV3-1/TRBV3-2 TGTGCCAGCACCAGGGGGCGAGGGGACTATGGCTACACCTTC CASTRGRGDYGYTF
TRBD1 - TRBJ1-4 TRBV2 TGTGCCAGCAACTACAGGGGAAATGAAAAACTGTTTTTT CASNYRGNEKLFF
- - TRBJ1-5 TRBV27 TGTGCCAGCAGTCCCGGAGATATTTCTCAGCCCCAGCATTTT CASSPGDISQPQHF
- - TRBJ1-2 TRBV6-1 TGTGCCAGCAGTGAAGTTTGGGCATTGGGCTATGGCTACACCTTC CASSEVWALGYGYTF
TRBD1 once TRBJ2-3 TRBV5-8 TGTGCCAGCAGCGGGCAGGACAGGGGACGCACAGATACGCAGTATTTT CASSGQDRGRTDTQYF
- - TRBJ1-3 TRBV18 TGTGCCAGCTCACCTGACTTTGTGGGCTCTGGAAACACCATATATTTT CASSPDFVGSGNTIYF
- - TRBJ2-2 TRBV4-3 TGCGCCAGTCCGCGCATCGGGAATCGGACCGGGGAGCTGTTTTTT CASPRIGNRTGELFF
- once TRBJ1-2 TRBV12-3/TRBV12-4 TGTGCCAGCAGTTACTGGAACTATGGCTACACCTTC CASSYWNYGYTF
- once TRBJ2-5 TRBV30 TGTGCCTGGAGCTTAGCACTTCAAGAGACCCAGTACTTC CAWSLALQETQYF
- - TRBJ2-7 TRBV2 TGTGCCAGCAGTGGAGAAGGCATGAGGGAATCCTACGAGCAGTACTTC CASSGEGMRESYEQYF
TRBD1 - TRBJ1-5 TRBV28 TGTGCCAGCCTCACAGGGGCGGGGCAGCCCCAGCATTTT CASLTGAGQPQHF
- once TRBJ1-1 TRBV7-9 TGTGCCAGCTGGAAAGGAGTGATGAACACTGAAGCTTTCTTT CASWKGVMNTEAFF
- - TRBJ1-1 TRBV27 TGTGCCAGCAGTCTCCTCGCAGGGAAGAGTGCTTTCTTT CASSLLAGKSAFF
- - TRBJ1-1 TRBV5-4 TGTGCCAGCAGCTTGGACCTTAGCGGGAACACTGAAGCTTTCTTT CASSLDLSGNTEAFF
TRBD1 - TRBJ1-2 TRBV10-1 TGCGCCAGCAGCCCGACAGGGAACTATGGCTACACCTTC CASSPTGNYGYTF